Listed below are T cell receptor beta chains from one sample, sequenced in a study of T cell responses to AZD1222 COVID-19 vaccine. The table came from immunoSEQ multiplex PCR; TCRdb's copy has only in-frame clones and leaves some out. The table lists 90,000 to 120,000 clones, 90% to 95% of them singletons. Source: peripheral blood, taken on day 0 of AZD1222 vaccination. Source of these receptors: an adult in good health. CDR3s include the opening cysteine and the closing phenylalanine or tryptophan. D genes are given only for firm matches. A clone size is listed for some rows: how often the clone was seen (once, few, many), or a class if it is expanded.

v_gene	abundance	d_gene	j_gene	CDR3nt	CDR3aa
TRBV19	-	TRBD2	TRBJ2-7	TGTGCCAGTAGTATTCGCGGGGGGCCCTCCTACGAGCAGTACTTC	CASSIRGGPSYEQYF
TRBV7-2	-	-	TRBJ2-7	TGTGCCAGCAGCTTAACGTGGGTCTCCTACGAGCAGTACTTC	CASSLTWVSYEQYF
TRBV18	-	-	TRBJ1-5	TGTGCCAGCTCACAACAGGGTAACAATCAGCCCCAGCATTTT	CASSQQGNNQPQHF
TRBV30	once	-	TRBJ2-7	TGTGCCTGGAGGAATACGGGCCTATCCGGAGAGCAGTACTTC	CAWRNTGLSGEQYF
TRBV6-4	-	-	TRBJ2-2	TGTGCCAGCAGTGACCGGTCCACCGGGGAGCTGTTTTTT	CASSDRSTGELFF
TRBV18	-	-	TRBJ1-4	TGTGCCAGTTCGGACAGAGGAGAAAAACTGTTTTTT	CASSDRGEKLFF
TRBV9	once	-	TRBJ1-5	TGTGCCAGCAGCGTCACCGGGAATAGCAATCAGCCCCAGCATTTT	CASSVTGNSNQPQHF
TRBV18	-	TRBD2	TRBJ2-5	TGTGCCAGCTCCCCGCTAGCAGGCGGGAGGGAGGAGACCCAGTACTTC	CASSPLAGGREETQYF
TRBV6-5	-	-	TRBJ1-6	TGTGCCAGCCACGGCGGGGGTAATTCACCCCTCCACTTT	CASHGGGNSPLHF
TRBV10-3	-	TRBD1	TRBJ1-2	TGTGCCATCAGTGAGGCGGGACAGGCGGGGGGCTACACCTTC	CAISEAGQAGGYTF
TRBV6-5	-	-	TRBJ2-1	TGTGCCAGCAGCCAGTGGACCTTGGATTCGCAGTTCTTC	CASSQWTLDSQFF